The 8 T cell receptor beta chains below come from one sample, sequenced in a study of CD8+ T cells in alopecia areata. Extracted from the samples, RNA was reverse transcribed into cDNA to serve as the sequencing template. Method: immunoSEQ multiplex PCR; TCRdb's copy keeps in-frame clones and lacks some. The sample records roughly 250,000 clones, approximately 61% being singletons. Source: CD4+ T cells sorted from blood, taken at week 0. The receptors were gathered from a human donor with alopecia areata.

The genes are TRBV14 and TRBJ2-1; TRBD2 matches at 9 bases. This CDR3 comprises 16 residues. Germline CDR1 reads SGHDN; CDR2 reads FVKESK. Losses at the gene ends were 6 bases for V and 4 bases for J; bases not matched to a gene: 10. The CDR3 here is CASSMSGGTEYNEQFF. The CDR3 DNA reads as TGTGCCAGCAGTATGAGCGGGGGGACCGAATACAATGAGCAGTTCTTC.

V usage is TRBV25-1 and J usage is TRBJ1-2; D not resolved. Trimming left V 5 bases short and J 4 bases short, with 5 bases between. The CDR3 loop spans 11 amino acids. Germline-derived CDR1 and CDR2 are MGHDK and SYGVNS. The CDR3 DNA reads TGTGCCAGCAGTACCGTCTATGGCTACACCTTC. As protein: CASSTVYGYTF.

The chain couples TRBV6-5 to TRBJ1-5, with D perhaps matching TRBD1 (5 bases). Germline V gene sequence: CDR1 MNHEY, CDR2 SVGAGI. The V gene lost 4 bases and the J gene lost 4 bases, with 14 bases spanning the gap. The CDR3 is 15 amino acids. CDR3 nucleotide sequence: TGTGCCAGCAGTTCGGGACGGGGCAAAAATCAGCCCCAGCATTTT. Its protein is CASSSGRGKNQPQHF.

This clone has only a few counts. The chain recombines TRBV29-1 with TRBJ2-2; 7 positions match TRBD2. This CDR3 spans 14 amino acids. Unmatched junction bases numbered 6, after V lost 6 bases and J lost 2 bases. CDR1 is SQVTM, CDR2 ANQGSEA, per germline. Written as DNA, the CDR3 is TGCAGCGTGTCGGGGGGTCTTAACACCGGGGAGCTGTTTTTT. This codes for CSVSGGLNTGELFF.

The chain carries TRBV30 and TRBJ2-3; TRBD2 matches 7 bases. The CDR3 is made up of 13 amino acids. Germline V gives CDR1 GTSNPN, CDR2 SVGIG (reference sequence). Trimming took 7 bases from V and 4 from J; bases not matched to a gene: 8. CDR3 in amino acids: CASRLGGADTQYF. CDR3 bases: TGTGCCTCCCGATTGGGGGGGGCAGATACGCAGTATTTT.

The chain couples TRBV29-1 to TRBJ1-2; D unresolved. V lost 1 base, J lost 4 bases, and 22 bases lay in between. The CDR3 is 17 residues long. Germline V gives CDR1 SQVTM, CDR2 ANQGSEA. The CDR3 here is CSVEAGVLTDRRYGYTF. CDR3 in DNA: TGCAGCGTTGAAGCGGGCGTTCTAACAGACCGACGCTATGGCTACACCTTC.

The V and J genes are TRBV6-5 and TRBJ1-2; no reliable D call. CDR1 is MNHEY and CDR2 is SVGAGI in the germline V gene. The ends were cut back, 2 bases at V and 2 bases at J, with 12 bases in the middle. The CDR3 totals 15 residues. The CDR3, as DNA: TGTGCCAGCAGTTACCAGCAGGACCTGAACTATGGCTACACCTTC. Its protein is CASSYQQDLNYGYTF.

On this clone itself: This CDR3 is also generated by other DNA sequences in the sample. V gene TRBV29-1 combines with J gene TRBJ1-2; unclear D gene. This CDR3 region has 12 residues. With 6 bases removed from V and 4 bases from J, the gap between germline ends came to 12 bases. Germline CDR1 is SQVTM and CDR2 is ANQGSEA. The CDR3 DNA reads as TGCAGCGTGGCTGGCAGCACCTATGGCTACACCTTC. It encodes CSVAGSTYGYTF.